What follows are 30 T cell receptor beta chains derived from one specimen sequenced in a study of CD8 T cells in ankylosing spondylitis. TCRdb re-called the 5' RACE reads through MiXCR, storing one row per CDR3 protein. The table records about 96,000 distinct CDR3 sequences, about 8.8% of them present only once. The sequenced material came from blood, either unsorted or a sorted T cell fraction (not recorded which). All receptors come from a male donor with ankylosing spondylitis or in good health (not recorded which).

The gene calls are TRBV11-2 and TRBJ2-1; 8 positions match TRBD1. Germline V gene sequence: CDR1 SGHAT, CDR2 FQNNGV. Germline trimming cut 5 bases from V and 7 bases from J; bases unmatched to any gene: 13. The CDR3 runs to 16 residues. The CDR3 DNA sequence: TGTGCCAGCAGCCTGACATCAGGTACAGGGGGGAATGAGCAGTTCTTC. This sequence encodes CASSLTSGTGGNEQFF.

This clonotype was picked up a small number of times. This sequence joins TRBV20-1 and TRBJ2-2, with D perhaps TRBD1 (5 bases). CDR1 DFQATT and CDR2 SNEGSKA come from the germline V gene (reference sequence). The V end was cut by 5 bases, the J end by 0 bases, with 7 bases between. This CDR3 is 13 amino acids long. The CDR3 protein is CSASQANTGELFF. The CDR3 DNA reads as TGCAGTGCTTCACAGGCGAACACCGGGGAGCTGTTTTTT.

This clonotype occurred a few times. V usage is TRBV5-1 and J usage is TRBJ2-1; D is perhaps TRBD2 (6 bases). The length of the CDR3 is 15 residues. CDR1 SGHRS and CDR2 YFSETQ come from the germline V gene. Between the trimmed V and J ends, which lost 4 bases and 5 bases, there was a span of 16 bases. The CDR3 protein is CASSNRDSENNEQFF. CDR3 coding DNA: TGCGCCAGCAGCAACCGGGACTCAGAAAACAATGAGCAGTTCTTC. The entire variable domain, with the rest obtained from reference TRBV5-1 and TRBJ2-1, is as follows: KAGVTQTPRYLIKTRGQQVTLSCSPISGHRSVSWYQQTPGQGLQFLFEYFSETQRNKGNFPGRFSGRQFSNSRSEMNVSTLELGDSALYLCASSNRDSENNEQFFGPGTRLTVL.

The table lists this clonotype with many counts. The rearrangement links TRBV15 to TRBJ1-1; D gene unclear. CDR1 and CDR2 (germline): LNHNV, YYDKDF (reference sequence). Trimming removed 0 bases from V and 6 bases from J, with 11 bases in between. The CDR3 length is 14 residues. CDR3 DNA sequence: TGTGCCACCAGCAGAGAGGTCGGGAGGGCTGAAGCTTTCTTT. It specifies CATSREVGRAEAFF.

This clonotype occurred many times. The chain couples TRBV3-1 to TRBJ2-1; D uncertain. This CDR3 contains 12 residues. The germline V gene encodes CDR1 LGHDT and CDR2 YNNKEL (reference sequence). V gave up 2 bases and J gave up 8 bases, with 7 bases separating them. CDR3 sequence (DNA): TGTGCCAGCAGCCAAACCCGCGATGAGCAGTTCTTC. Translated, it gives CASSQTRDEQFF.

The chain is built from TRBV3-1 and TRBJ2-1; 9 bases agree with TRBD2. Germline CDR1 and CDR2: LGHDT and YNNKEL (reference sequence). With 0 bases clipped from V and 6 bases from J, the junction kept 9 bases outside the gene matches. The CDR3 runs to 17 residues. CDR3 DNA sequence: TGTGCCAGCAGCCAAGATCGATCGAGCGGGGGGTTCAATGAGCAGTTCTTC. This translates into CASSQDRSSGGFNEQFF.

This clonotype has more than one count but fewer than ten. This chain connects TRBV7-2 to TRBJ2-3; a possible D gene is TRBD1 (6 bases). Trimming stripped 4 bases from V and 2 bases from J, with 16 bases between. This CDR3 comprises 16 residues. Germline CDR1 is SGHTA and CDR2 is FQGNSA. This chain's CDR3 is CASSSRVQGSTDTQYF. The CDR3 DNA follows: TGTGCCAGCAGCTCTAGGGTACAGGGTTCCACAGATACGCAGTATTTT. Complete variable domain (other parts from reference TRBV7-2 and TRBJ2-3): GAGVSQSPSNKVTEKGKDVELRCDPISGHTALYWYRQSLGQGLEFLIYFQGNSAPDKSGLPSDRFSAERTGGSVSTLTIQRTQQEDSAVYLCASSSRVQGSTDTQYFGPGTRLTVL.

This clonotype was counted many times. For the CDR3, the DNA is TGTGCCAGCAGCTTAGCGCAGTCGAATTCACCCCTCCACTTT. It specifies CASSLAQSNSPLHF. The chain employs TRBV7-2 and TRBJ1-6, with D uncertain. CDR1 SGHTA and CDR2 FQGNSA come from the germline V gene. The CDR3 contains 14 residues. Trimming stripped 0 bases from V and 7 bases from J, with 7 bases between. Full variable domain (missing parts from reference TRBV7-2 and TRBJ1-6): GAGVSQSPSNKVTEKGKDVELRCDPISGHTALYWYRQSLGQGLEFLIYFQGNSAPDKSGLPSDRFSAERTGGSVSTLTIQRTQQEDSAVYLCASSLAQSNSPLHFGNGTRLTVT.

This clonotype was detected many times. The chain combines TRBV5-1 with TRBJ1-1; D is uncertain. V gave up 3 bases and J gave up 5 bases, with 11 bases separating them. Germline V gene data show CDR1 as SGHRS and CDR2 as YFSETQ. CDR3 length: 13 residues. The CDR3 region has the DNA TGCGCCAGCAGCTACGGACGCGAGACTGAAGCTTTCTTT. Amino acids: CASSYGRETEAFF. The full variable domain, with the rest looked up from reference TRBV5-1 and TRBJ1-1, is KAGVTQTPRYLIKTRGQQVTLSCSPISGHRSVSWYQQTPGQGLQFLFEYFSETQRNKGNFPGRFSGRQFSNSRSEMNVSTLELGDSALYLCASSYGRETEAFFGQGTRLTVV.

The chain joins TRBV20-1 to TRBJ1-2; unclear D gene. From germline, CDR1 is DFQATT and CDR2 SNEGSKA (reference sequence). The CDR3 has 11 amino acids. V was pared by 7 bases and J by 4 bases, with 10 bases between. For the CDR3, the DNA is TGCAGTGTCTACCGAACCTATGGCTACACCTTC. Its protein is CSVYRTYGYTF.

This clonotype has ten or more counts. This rearrangement joins TRBV20-1 to TRBJ1-5, with D possibly being TRBD1 (6 bases). The CDR3 spans 13 residues. V was pared by 6 bases and J by 4 bases, with 13 bases between. Germline V gives CDR1 DFQATT, CDR2 SNEGSKA (reference sequence). The CDR3 here is CSAVGQPNQPQHF. CDR3 nucleotide sequence: TGCAGTGCGGTGGGACAACCGAATCAGCCCCAGCATTTT.

This clonotype occurred many times. The chain uses TRBV10-1 and TRBJ2-7; 8 bases are shared with TRBD1. CDR3 length: 12 amino acids. Losses at the gene ends were 10 bases for V and 2 bases for J; bases not matched to a gene: 4. The germline V gene encodes CDR1 WNHNN and CDR2 SYGVQD (reference sequence). CDR3: CATTGEAYEQYF. In DNA, the CDR3 is TGCGCCACGACAGGGGAAGCCTACGAGCAGTACTTC.

In its sample, this clonotype was seen many times. The chain recombines TRBV12-3 or TRBV12-4 with TRBJ2-7, with 10 bases matching TRBD2. The V segment lost 5 bases and the J segment 2 bases; nucleotides outside the gene matches: 3. The CDR3 covers 14 residues. The CDR3 sequence is CASSPGLATYEQYF. In DNA, the CDR3 is TGTGCCAGCAGTCCGGGACTAGCGACCTACGAGCAGTACTTC.

This clonotype was seen many times. In DNA, the CDR3 is TGTGCCACCTGGACAGGGGGGTCCTACAATGAGCAGTTCTTC. The encoded protein is CATWTGGSYNEQFF. V is TRBV6-1 and J is TRBJ2-1, with 10 positions matching TRBD1. J gave up 1 base and V 10 bases, and 4 bases lay outside the gene matches. Germline V lookup: CDR1 MNHNS, CDR2 SASEGT. The CDR3 is made up of 14 amino acids.

Worth noting for this clonotype: Possible read error: a much larger clone is one base away. The chain has TRBV20-1 and TRBJ2-5; 10 nucleotides line up with TRBD2. Unmatched junction bases numbered 15, after V lost 8 bases and J lost 3 bases. Germline V CDR1 and CDR2: DFQATT, SNEGSKA (reference sequence). This CDR3 region has 16 residues. The DNA of the CDR3 is TGCAGTACTCAGCCGGCATCCGGACTAGCGGAAGAGACCCAGTACTTC. Translated, it gives CSTQPASGLAEETQYF.

Ten or more counts support this clonotype. The chain couples TRBV30 to TRBJ1-1; D possibly corresponds to TRBD1 (5 bases). Germline V gives CDR1 GTSNPN, CDR2 SVGIG (reference sequence). This CDR3 has 13 residues. V was pared by 3 bases and J by 11 bases, with 19 bases between. DNA for the CDR3: TGTGCCTGGAGGCTCTCAGGGCTATTGCGGGCTTTCTTT. Its translation: CAWRLSGLLRAFF.

This clonotype was seen ten or more times. The gene calls are TRBV5-1 and TRBJ1-2, with unresolved D. V gave up 3 bases and J gave up 1 base, with 7 bases separating them. Germline CDR1 reads SGHRS; CDR2 reads YFSETQ. The CDR3 extends over 13 amino acids. The CDR3 sequence is CASSWPDNYGYTF. The CDR3 bases are TGCGCCAGCAGCTGGCCGGATAACTATGGCTACACCTTC.

This clonotype appeared many times. The V call is TRBV20-1, the J call TRBJ1-1; D remains ambiguous. Germline lookup yields CDR1 DFQATT and CDR2 SNEGSKA (reference sequence). CDR3 size: 13 residues. V lost 5 bases to trimming and J lost 1 base, with 11 bases between them. CDR3 sequence (DNA): TGCAGTGCTCCTCGGGAATCGAACACTGAAGCTTTCTTT. This encodes CSAPRESNTEAFF.

Points on this clonotype: Relative to the germline gene, one junction end is altered; a read error may explain this. The rearrangement links TRBV2 to TRBJ1-1; D remains ambiguous. The germline V gene has CDR1 SNHLY and CDR2 FYNNEI. The CDR3 has 13 amino acids. The CDR3 loop reads CTSRKVENTEAFF. The CDR3 coding sequence is TGTACCAGCAGAAAAGTCGAGAACACTGAAGCTTTCTTT.

This clonotype showed up many times. The genes are TRBV20-1 and TRBJ1-1; 7 nucleotides match TRBD1. The germline V gene encodes CDR1 DFQATT and CDR2 SNEGSKA (reference sequence). V trimming: 2 bases; J trimming: 0 bases; junction bases outside the gene matches: 6. CDR3 length: 15 residues. CDR3 sequence (DNA): TGCAGTGCTAGACCGGGACAGAATATGAACACTGAAGCTTTCTTT. It yields the protein CSARPGQNMNTEAFF.

There are many counts of this clonotype. The genes are TRBV6-1 and TRBJ2-7, with 8 bases matching TRBD1. Germline trimming cut 6 bases from V and 5 bases from J; bases unmatched to any gene: 12. CDR3 size: 15 residues. Germline V lookup: CDR1 MNHNS, CDR2 SASEGT. The CDR3 coding sequence is TGTGCCAGCAGCCGACCGACAGGGGTTCTCCACGAGCAGTACTTC. Amino acids: CASSRPTGVLHEQYF.

This clonotype has ten or more counts. The rearrangement uses TRBV12-3 or TRBV12-4 and TRBJ2-7; D is uncertain. Trimming cost V 0 bases and J 6 bases, with 15 bases left between them. The CDR3 runs 15 residues. The CDR3 sequence is CASSLAHDTLVEQYF. As DNA, the CDR3 is TGTGCCAGCAGTTTAGCGCATGACACGTTGGTCGAGCAGTACTTC.

At least ten counts were recorded for this clonotype. The chain links TRBV7-3 to TRBJ2-3, with no clear D. Trimming stripped 2 bases from V and 0 bases from J, with 12 bases between. Germline-derived CDR1 and CDR2 are SGHTA and FQGTGA. The CDR3 has 16 residues. CDR3 in DNA: TGTGCCAGCAGCTTAGCTTCTGATGCTAGCACAGATACGCAGTATTTT. It codes for CASSLASDASTDTQYF.

This clonotype was seen repeatedly, ten times or more. This sequence joins TRBV7-9 and TRBJ2-3; the match to TRBD1 covers 7 bases. This CDR3 spans 15 amino acids. Germline CDR1 is SEHNR and CDR2 is FQNEAQ (reference sequence). Trimming at V came to 1 base and at J to 2 bases, leaving 3 bases not matched to a gene. CDR3: CASSLGDRDTDTQYF. Here the CDR3 DNA reads TGTGCCAGCAGCTTAGGGGACAGAGACACAGATACGCAGTATTTT.

This clonotype was recorded at least ten times. The rearrangement links TRBV5-1 to TRBJ2-7; 8 bases match TRBD2. V lost 3 bases and J lost 6; bases outside the gene matches: 8. Germline CDR1 and CDR2: SGHRS and YFSETQ. The CDR3 runs 14 residues. CDR3 in DNA: TGCGCCAGCAGCTGGGGACTAGGGGATGTCGAGCAGTACTTC. Protein sequence: CASSWGLGDVEQYF.

This clonotype was seen at least ten times. J is TRBJ2-1 and V is TRBV20-1; TRBD2 is a possible D gene (6 bases). The germline V gene has CDR1 DFQATT and CDR2 SNEGSKA (reference sequence). Between the trimmed V and J ends, which lost 3 bases and 9 bases, there was a span of 18 bases. The CDR3 is 14 amino acids. CDR3 nucleotide sequence: TGCAGTGCTAGGATTGGGGGGAACTGGGGTGAGCAGTTCTTC. Its protein is CSARIGGNWGEQFF.

This clonotype has a count of ten or more. The gene calls are TRBV5-1 and TRBJ2-3; D is possibly TRBD1 (6 bases). Germline loops: CDR1 SGHRS, CDR2 YFSETQ. The CDR3 runs 16 residues. V was cut by 4 bases and J by 4 bases, with 19 bases left in between. The CDR3 region has the DNA TGCGCCAGCAGCCAAGCCGGGACACAGGTGGCAGATACGCAGTATTTT. It is translated as CASSQAGTQVADTQYF.

At least ten counts were recorded for this clonotype. The chain links TRBV6-1 to TRBJ2-7, with 7 bases that match TRBD1. With 6 bases clipped from V and 0 bases from J, the junction kept 8 bases outside the gene matches. This CDR3 comprises 15 residues. CDR1 is MNHNS and CDR2 is SASEGT in the germline V gene. The CDR3 nucleotides read TGTGCCAGCAGGACAGGGATTGGAGGCTCCTACGAGCAGTACTTC. Encoded protein: CASRTGIGGSYEQYF.

This clonotype showed up many times. The V and J genes are TRBV28 and TRBJ2-4, with 9 bases aligning to TRBD2. The junction had 4 bases not matched to a gene; V was cut back by 3 bases and J by 4 bases. Germline assignment: CDR1 MDHEN and CDR2 SYDVKM. CDR3 length: 15 residues. CDR3 coding DNA: TGTGCCAGCAGTTTTCGAGCGGGGGGTAAAAACATTCAGTACTTC. Encoded protein: CASSFRAGGKNIQYF.

This clonotype was recorded at least ten times. CDR3 region: CASSFTATYGYTF. The CDR3 DNA is TGTGCCAGCAGTTTCACAGCCACCTATGGCTACACCTTC. V usage is TRBV12-3 or TRBV12-4 and J usage is TRBJ1-2; D not certain. V was shortened by 3 bases and J by 4 bases, with 9 bases between the two germline ends. The CDR3 spans 13 residues.